This entry is about one TCR beta chain. Antigen specificity is unknown. Repertoires were generated with immunoSEQ multiplex PCR, while TCRdb's copy carries only in-frame clones and drops some. Among tens of thousands of clones listed, just over 90% were seen once. The sample belongs to a study of monozygotic twins with cystic fibrosis. The study's findings and limits: Age, concordance and disease severity did not associate with shared CDR3 numbers. Nucleotide-identical clonotype sharing was significantly higher within monozygotic CF twin pairs than between unrelated CF individuals.

Sample: blood. This clonotype was obtained from a boy aged 2-15 years with cystic fibrosis.

CDR3 amino acids: CASSRDSSYEQYF. The CDR3 region has the DNA TGTGCCAGCTCACGGGACAGTTCCTACGAGCAGTACTTC. The V gene is TRBV18, the J gene TRBJ2-7, with 7 nucleotides matching TRBD1. V lost 4 bases and J lost 1; bases outside the gene matches: 1. The CDR3 is 13 residues long. Germline V gives CDR1 KGHSH, CDR2 LQKENI.